This T cell receptor (beta chain) is from a study of radiation and T cells in renal cell carcinoma (dated by TCRdb to the early 2020s). Study-level background: The samples were obtained from a clinical trial, where primary renal cell carcinomas were treated with 15 Gy stereotactic body radiation therapy and then removed by nephrectomy 4 weeks afterward. TCR beta sequencing covered roughly 53 samples in total, comprising around 25 tumors and about 27 peripheral blood samples. A total of about 4 million unique CDR3 nucleotide sequences, encoding 2,500,000 or so unique CDR3 amino acid sequences, were found across all 50 or so samples. What the authors observed across the whole study: Because no pretreatment tumor biopsies were available, whether clonotypes were present in the tumor at baseline could not be determined. Top tumor clonotypes rose in blood from baseline to 2 weeks post-radiation, then contracted by 4 weeks, suggesting transient expansion of tumor-resident clones. The single-armed trial design could not address effects of radiation dose or scheduling on the TCR repertoire. Blood repertoire dynamics were not followed beyond 4 weeks after treatment.

What the time point label conveys for this sample: blood 2 weeks post-SBRT. The treatment or condition label here, explained by the study, means: 15 Gy SBRT to primary tumor, nephrectomy 4 weeks later. To track tumor-enriched clonotypes, serial peripheral blood was sampled from radiation-treated patients at baseline and at 2 weeks and 4 weeks after SBRT. Every patient's renal cell carcinoma showed clear cell pathology. The QIAamp DNA Blood Mini Kit (Qiagen) was used to prepare genomic DNA for TCR sequencing. The analyses included just those samples that passed every quality control check. Worth noting for this clone: Its antigen is still unknown. No clone much larger than this one lies a single base away; base qualities are absent.

Following the manufacturer's recommendations, the immunoSEQ kit was used to generate TCR beta libraries from genomic DNA. Library preparation used a first multiplex PCR with proprietary primers, then a second PCR adding unique barcodes, with bead cleanups after each round. Each sample batch included a kit-provided positive control reaction and a negative control reaction. The final libraries were assessed on an Agilent 4200 TapeStation D1000 ScreenTape, pooled by volume, and quantified by qPCR. Sequencing ran on an Illumina NextSeq500 with a MidOutput 150-cycle cartridge, using 156 Read1 and 15 Index1 cycles with kit custom primers. The pooled library was loaded at 0.75 to 1 pM, and about 21% PhiX control was spiked in. Per the authors' processing: Vendor-processed data were analyzed in R, and a clonotype was defined as all T cells sharing the same CDR3 nucleotide sequence. In the clone abundance analyses, frequencies in each sample were normalized to that sample's 10,000 most abundant clones. Public T cell clones, which averaged fewer than five per sample, were removed prior to analysis. An abundance difference of at least 32-fold between compartments was the criterion for calling clonotypes tumor-enriched or baseline blood-enriched. A beta-binomial differential abundance model was used to identify clonotypes that expanded or contracted between blood time points. The Baroni-Urbani and Buser coefficient was used to measure tumor-blood repertoire similarity, and groups were compared with two-tailed Wilcoxon tests in R. TCRdb holds this immuneACCESS table with in-frame rearrangements only. Some clones are missing; in checked studies, unresolved V genes explain under half, and the rest has no known cause. V and J calls and clone size are as listed in that table; D and trimming were resolved from the DNA. The table for this sample lists about 120,000 clones; around 85% of them were counted only once. 5.8% of the sample is held by the ten biggest clonotypes.

For this chain, trimming is 5 bases at the V end and 7 bases at the J end, and the number of junction bases without a gene match is 13. The CDR3 has 17 amino acids, counting the end cysteine and phenylalanine. Just the 51-base CDR3 DNA is kept, in frame starting at base 1. As encoded in the germline V gene, CDR1 is LGHNA while CDR2 is YSLEER. The specimen comprised blood, sampled from a patient whose treatment included radiotherapy and nephrectomy. The V and J genes are TRBV4-3 and TRBJ2-1; the central 11 bases match TRBD1. The origin of this receptor is a man aged 45-65 years with renal cell carcinoma. The CDR3 here reads CASSSNEPGTGGNEQFF. The DNA sequence reads TGCGCCAGCAGCTCTAACGAACCTGGGACAGGGGGGAATGAGCAGTTCTTC.